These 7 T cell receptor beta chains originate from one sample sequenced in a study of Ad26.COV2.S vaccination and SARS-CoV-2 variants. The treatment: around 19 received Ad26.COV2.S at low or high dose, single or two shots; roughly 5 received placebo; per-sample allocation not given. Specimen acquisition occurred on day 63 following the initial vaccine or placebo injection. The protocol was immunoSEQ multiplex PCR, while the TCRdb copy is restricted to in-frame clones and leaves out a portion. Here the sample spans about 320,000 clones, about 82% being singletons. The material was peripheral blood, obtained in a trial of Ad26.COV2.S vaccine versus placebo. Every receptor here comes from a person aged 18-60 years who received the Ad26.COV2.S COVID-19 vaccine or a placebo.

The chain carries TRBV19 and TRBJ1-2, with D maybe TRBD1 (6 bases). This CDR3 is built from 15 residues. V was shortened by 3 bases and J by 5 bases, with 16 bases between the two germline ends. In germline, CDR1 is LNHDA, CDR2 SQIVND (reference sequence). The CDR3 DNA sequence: TGTGCCAGTAGTATCTGGGGCAGGGGTTGGTATGGCTACACCTTC. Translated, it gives CASSIWGRGWYGYTF.

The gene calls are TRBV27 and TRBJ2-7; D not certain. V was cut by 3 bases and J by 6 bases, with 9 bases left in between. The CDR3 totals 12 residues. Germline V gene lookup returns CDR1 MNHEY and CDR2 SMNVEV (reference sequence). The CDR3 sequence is CASSFWGREQYF. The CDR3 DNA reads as TGTGCCAGCAGTTTTTGGGGTCGCGAGCAGTACTTC.

This CDR3 reads CASSLDGNQPQHF. In nucleotides, the CDR3 is TGTGCCAGCAGCTTAGATGGCAATCAGCCCCAGCATTTT. The V and J genes are TRBV7-2 and TRBJ1-5; no clear D gene. This CDR3 is built from 13 residues. The germline V gene has CDR1 SGHTA and CDR2 FQGNSA. V lost 1 base and J 2 bases, leaving 3 bases between the germline ends.

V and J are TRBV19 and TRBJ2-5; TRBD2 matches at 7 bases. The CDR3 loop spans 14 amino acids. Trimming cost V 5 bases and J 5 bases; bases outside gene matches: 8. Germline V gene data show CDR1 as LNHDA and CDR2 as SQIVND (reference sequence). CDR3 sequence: CASSGGREWETQYF. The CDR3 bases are TGTGCCAGTAGTGGAGGGAGGGAGTGGGAGACCCAGTACTTC. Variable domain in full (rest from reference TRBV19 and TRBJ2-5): DGGITQSPKYLFRKEGQNVTLSCEQNLNHDAMYWYRQDPGQGLRLIYYSQIVNDFQKGDIAEGYSVSREKKESFPLTVTSAQKNPTAFYLCASSGGREWETQYFGPGTRLLVL.

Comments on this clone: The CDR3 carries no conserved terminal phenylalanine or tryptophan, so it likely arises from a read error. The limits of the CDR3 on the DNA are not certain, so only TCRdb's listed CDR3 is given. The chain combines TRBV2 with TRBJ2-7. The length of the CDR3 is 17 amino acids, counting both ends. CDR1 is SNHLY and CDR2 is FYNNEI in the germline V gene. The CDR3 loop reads CASSEPGAVPTSSTSGS.

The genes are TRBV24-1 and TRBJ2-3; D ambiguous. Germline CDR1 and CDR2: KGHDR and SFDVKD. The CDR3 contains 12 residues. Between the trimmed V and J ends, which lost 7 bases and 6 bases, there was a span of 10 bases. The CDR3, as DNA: TGTGCCACCAGCGAGCACGTCGATACGCAGTATTTT. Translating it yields CATSEHVDTQYF.

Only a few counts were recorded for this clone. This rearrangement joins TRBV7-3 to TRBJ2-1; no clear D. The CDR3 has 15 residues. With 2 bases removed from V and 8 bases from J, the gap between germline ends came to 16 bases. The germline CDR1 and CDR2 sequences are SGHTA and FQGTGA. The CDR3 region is CASSLWPGIIDEQFF. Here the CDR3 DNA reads TGTGCCAGCAGCTTATGGCCGGGTATTATCGATGAGCAGTTCTTC.